A single sample gave rise to the 10 T cell receptor beta chains below, sequenced in a study of blood T cell repertoires in COVID-19. Only in-frame clones appear in the TCRdb table, and some are missing; sequencing was by immunoSEQ multiplex PCR. This table holds 140,000 to 150,000 clones, approximately 78% found once. What was sequenced was PBMCs or T cells enriched from blood (not recorded which). These receptors were collected from a woman between 50 and 59 years old who had recovered from COVID-19.

This clone was detected only a few times. The V call is TRBV5-1, the J call TRBJ2-3, with TRBD1 identical over 10 bases. V shed 4 bases and J 3 bases; nucleotides not matched to a gene: 8. The CDR3 contains 16 residues. Germline values: CDR1 SGHRS, CDR2 YFSETQ. DNA of the CDR3: TGCGCCAGCAGCCCCGGGGACAGGGGAGGTACAGATACGCAGTATTTT. Translation: CASSPGDRGGTDTQYF.

V is TRBV20-1 and J is TRBJ2-1; TRBD1 aligns across 7 bases. The CDR3 is 11 residues long. After removal of 6 bases from V and 9 bases from J, the junction contained 5 bases not matched to a gene. From germline, CDR1 is DFQATT and CDR2 SNEGSKA (reference sequence). The CDR3 DNA follows: TGCAGTGCCCCACAGGGGATTGAGCAGTTCTTC. Amino acids: CSAPQGIEQFF.

The gene calls are TRBV5-8 and TRBJ2-2; D is uncertain. Trimming removed 2 bases at V and 5 bases at J, with 4 bases between. Per the germline V gene, CDR1 is SGHTS and CDR2 is YDEGEE. The CDR3 is made up of 12 amino acids. Here the CDR3 DNA reads TGTGCCAGCAGCTTCGGTACCGGGGAGCTGTTTTTT. Protein: CASSFGTGELFF.

This clone was counted between two and nine times. V gene TRBV27 combines with J gene TRBJ2-6; 10 bases agree with TRBD1. The length of the CDR3 is 17 residues. Germline CDR1 and CDR2: MNHEY and SMNVEV (reference sequence). V dropped 3 bases and J dropped 4; count of bases not matched to a gene: 6. The CDR3 coding sequence is TGTGCCAGCAGTTTGGGACAGGGGAGGTCAGGGGCCAACGTCCTGACTTTC. This codes for CASSLGQGRSGANVLTF.

This clone has a single count. V is TRBV2 and J is TRBJ2-7; weak D call: TRBD1 (6 bases). V was shortened by 9 bases and J by 7 bases, with 19 bases between the two germline ends. Germline assignment: CDR1 SNHLY and CDR2 FYNNEI. The CDR3 runs to 13 residues. Here the CDR3 DNA reads TGTGCCAGTGTTCTCGGGACACACTTAGAGCAGTACGTC. This gives the protein CASVLGTHLEQYV.

This clone was counted a few times. This rearrangement joins TRBV28 to TRBJ1-4; D call uncertain. This CDR3 contains 14 residues. CDR1 and CDR2 from the germline V gene are MDHEN and SYDVKM. Trimming stripped 6 bases from V and 4 bases from J, with 12 bases between. The CDR3: CASRGGFFNEKLFF. DNA for the CDR3: TGTGCCAGCAGGGGAGGTTTCTTTAATGAAAAACTGTTTTTT.

V is TRBV28 and J is TRBJ2-7, with D possibly TRBD1 on 6 matching bases. This CDR3 has 13 residues. CDR1 MDHEN and CDR2 SYDVKM come from the germline V gene. V was pared by 5 bases and J by 4 bases, with 12 bases between. CDR3: CASSEGQRYEQYV. CDR3 bases: TGTGCCAGCAGTGAGGGACAAAGATACGAGCAGTACGTC.

The gene calls are TRBV5-1 and TRBJ2-2, with 8 bases aligning to TRBD2. Germline V lookup: CDR1 SGHRS, CDR2 YFSETQ. The CDR3 consists of 16 residues. V shed 0 bases, J shed 1 base, and the junction held 2 bases outside the gene matches. CDR3 residues: CASSLDLAGNTGELFF. The CDR3 bases are TGCGCCAGCAGCTTGGACCTAGCGGGGAACACCGGGGAGCTGTTTTTT.

The chain recombines TRBV11-2 with TRBJ1-4; TRBD1 is a possible D gene (5 bases). V was pared by 0 bases and J by 5 bases, with 16 bases between. There are 17 residues in the CDR3. Germline CDR1 SGHAT, CDR2 FQNNGV. The CDR3: CASSLEGRAVANEKLFF. Written as DNA, the CDR3 is TGTGCCAGCAGCTTAGAAGGCAGGGCAGTGGCGAATGAAAAACTGTTTTTT.

The chain is built from TRBV24-1 and TRBJ2-5, with D maybe TRBD1 (6 bases). V was pared by 9 bases and J by 5 bases, with 15 bases between. Germline lookup yields CDR1 KGHDR and CDR2 SFDVKD. This CDR3 comprises 13 residues. Written as DNA, the CDR3 is TGTGCCACCGGAGGCAGGGGTTCCGAGACCCAGTACTTC. The encoded protein is CATGGRGSETQYF.